This T cell receptor beta chain was obtained from a study of OX40 agonist ivuxolimab in advanced cancers. Across the whole study: The study treated patients with ivuxolimab, an agonistic anti-OX40 (CD134) antibody.

The method was immunoSEQ multiplex PCR; TCRdb's version includes in-frame clones alone and lacks a portion of them. The repertoire has 65,000 to 95,000 clones, more than 70% of them found once; the top ten carry approximately 0.8%. General study points: Certain nonresponders likewise exhibited a low normalized T-cell clonal expansion.

Details on this clone: Its target is not known.

Here the sequenced sample was CD4+ or CD8+ T cells sorted from blood, taken in a trial of the OX40 agonist ivuxolimab. This TCR was recovered from an adult with an advanced solid tumor such as melanoma, head and neck, liver or kidney cancer.

DNA for the CDR3: TGTGCCAGCTCCGGCGGACAGACATCCTCTGGAAACACCATATATTTT. Its translation: CASSGGQTSSGNTIYF. This chain joins TRBV18 and TRBJ1-3; tentatively, D is TRBD1 (6 bases). Between the trimmed V and J ends, which lost 6 bases and 0 bases, there was a span of 15 bases. Germline loops: CDR1 KGHSH, CDR2 LQKENI. The CDR3 totals 16 residues.